One T cell receptor beta chain is described in this entry. The method was immunoSEQ multiplex PCR; TCRdb's version includes in-frame clones alone and lacks a portion of them. The sample carries 650,000 to 950,000 clones, around 85% recorded once. The CDR3 totals 15 residues. The germline gives CDR1 MDHEN, CDR2 SYDVKM. Germline trimming cut 4 bases from V and 4 bases from J; bases unmatched to any gene: 7. This entry belongs to a study of shared T cell receptors in the human thymus. Separately, the same data were catalogued under a study of human thymus T cells. According to that study: Thymic resections from corrective heart surgery supplied the tissue. Within thymic and blood repertoires, V and J gene usage appeared to be biased. Overlap was high between thymic repertoires from unrelated individuals, as reported in related research.

The sequencing sample was made of thymocytes. This sequence joins TRBV28 and TRBJ1-2; 9 bases align to TRBD1. The TCR comes from a girl less than two years old with a congenital heart defect. The CDR3 DNA sequence: TGTGCCAGCAGTTCCCCGTCGACAGGGGGCTATGGCTACACCTTC. Translated: CASSSPSTGGYGYTF.